These 29 T cell receptor beta chains were all obtained from the same sample, sequenced in a study of T cell changes during pregnancy in multiple sclerosis. Assay: immunoSEQ multiplex PCR; the TCRdb copy retains only in-frame clones and omits some. The table includes 90,000 to 100,000 clones, approximately 92% detected once. Specimen: peripheral blood, collected in the first trimester of pregnancy. Receptor source: a female donor with multiple sclerosis, enrolled in a pregnancy study.

V gene TRBV7-9 combines with J gene TRBJ1-2; D not certain. CDR1 is SEHNR and CDR2 is FQNEAQ in the germline V gene (reference sequence). CDR3 length equals 16 residues. V shed 1 base and J shed 7 bases, with 19 bases lying between them. In DNA, the CDR3 is TGTGCCAGCAGCTTAGGAGGGTTTGGAGCCCGCGTTGGCTACACCTTC. This encodes CASSLGGFGARVGYTF.

This clone has a single count. The same CDR3 can be traced to other DNA sequences in this sample. The J gene is TRBJ1-1, the V gene TRBV30, with D perhaps TRBD1 (6 bases). Trimming cost V 1 base and J 4 bases, with 16 bases left between them. Per germline, CDR1 GTSNPN and CDR2 SVGIG (reference sequence). The CDR3 totals 15 residues. CDR3 region: CAWSGTVPVSTEAFF. The CDR3 nucleotides are TGTGCCTGGAGTGGGACAGTTCCGGTGAGCACTGAAGCTTTCTTT.

This chain joins TRBV19 and TRBJ1-1; tentatively, D is TRBD1 (6 bases). Germline V gene sequence: CDR1 LNHDA, CDR2 SQIVND (reference sequence). The CDR3 totals 12 residues. Deletions cut 6 bases from V and 3 bases from J, with 8 bases between. DNA of the CDR3: TGTGCCAGTAGACAGGGCTACACTGAAGCTTTCTTT. It yields the protein CASRQGYTEAFF.

A few counts support this clone. V gene TRBV10-1 combines with J gene TRBJ1-2; 9 nucleotides align to TRBD1. The CDR3 is 14 residues long. Germline loops: CDR1 WNHNN, CDR2 SYGVQD (reference sequence). With 6 bases clipped from V and 9 bases from J, the junction kept 11 bases outside the gene matches. The chain's CDR3 is CASSPGTGTTSYTF. The CDR3 DNA reads TGCGCCAGCAGCCCCGGGACAGGGACGACTAGCTACACCTTC.

The gene calls are TRBV19 and TRBJ1-4; D is possibly TRBD1 (6 bases). The CDR3 extends over 16 amino acids. Looked up from germline, CDR1 is LNHDA and CDR2 is SQIVND (reference sequence). Trimming took off 4 bases at V and 3 bases at J, with 15 bases between the two ends. The CDR3 DNA is TGTGCCAGTAGTACAGCTGGGGGCGCGGCTAATGAAAAACTGTTTTTT. This gives the protein CASSTAGGAANEKLFF.

This chain uses TRBV6-5 with TRBJ2-3; D is undetermined. Trimming left V 9 bases short and J 2 bases short, with 12 bases between. CDR1 MNHEY and CDR2 SVGAGI come from the germline V gene. CDR3 length: 13 residues. The CDR3, as DNA: TGTGCCAGTAAAACCCGGGTCACAGATACGCAGTATTTT. It specifies CASKTRVTDTQYF.

The rearrangement links TRBV30 to TRBJ1-6, with a possible D match to TRBD1 (6 bases). Germline V gene data show CDR1 as GTSNPN and CDR2 as SVGIG (reference sequence). This CDR3 contains 12 residues. Deletions cut 4 bases from V and 5 bases from J, with 6 bases between. The CDR3 loop is CAWNRDNSPLHF. The CDR3 DNA is TGTGCCTGGAACAGGGATAATTCACCCCTCCACTTT.

This clone was seen a single time. Germline and junction disagree at one end, which may indicate a read error. The chain has TRBV7-7 and TRBJ2-5; D perhaps matches TRBD2 (6 bases). In germline, CDR1 is SSHAT, CDR2 FNYEAQ (reference sequence). This CDR3 has 15 residues. The CDR3 reads CASSLAAGRGETQYF. The CDR3 DNA sequence: TGTGCTAGCAGCTTAGCAGCGGGCCGGGGGGAGACCCAGTACTTC.

The J gene is TRBJ1-5, the V gene TRBV19; D remains ambiguous. Trimming took off 3 bases at V and 2 bases at J, with 11 bases between the two ends. Germline V gene data show CDR1 as LNHDA and CDR2 as SQIVND (reference sequence). There are 15 residues in the CDR3. The CDR3 DNA is TGTGCCAGTAGTATGATATCGAGGGGCAATCAGCCCCAGCATTTT. Protein sequence: CASSMISRGNQPQHF.

CDR3 coding DNA: TGTGCCAGCAGCGTAGAGGGGGCTCGGGCTGAAAAACTGTTTTTT. It yields the protein CASSVEGARAEKLFF. V and J are TRBV9 and TRBJ1-4; TRBD1 aligns across 7 bases. This CDR3 contains 15 residues. Germline V gene sequence: CDR1 SGDLS, CDR2 YYNGEE. V lost 0 bases, J lost 7 bases, and 6 bases stayed unmatched.

The V gene is TRBV25-1, the J gene TRBJ2-5, with 9 bases aligning to TRBD1. Germline loops: CDR1 MGHDK, CDR2 SYGVNS. The junction had 8 bases not matched to a gene; V was cut back by 5 bases and J by 4 bases. This CDR3 has 15 amino acids. As DNA, the CDR3 is TGTGCCAGCAGTCGACGGGACAGGGCAGGAGAGACCCAGTACTTC. As protein: CASSRRDRAGETQYF. The full variable domain, its missing parts supplied by reference TRBV25-1 and TRBJ2-5, is EADIYQTPRYLVIGTGKKITLECSQTMGHDKMYWYQQDPGMELHLIHYSYGVNSTEKGDLSSESTVSRIRTEHFPLTLESARPSHTSQYLCASSRRDRAGETQYFGPGTRLLVL.

This rearrangement joins TRBV7-9 to TRBJ2-1; 7 positions match TRBD2. From germline, CDR1 is SEHNR and CDR2 FQNEAQ (reference sequence). This CDR3 comprises 16 residues. V lost 5 bases and J lost 5; bases outside the gene matches: 12. The CDR3 loop reads CASSPLGGGFDNEQFF. CDR3 bases: TGTGCCAGCAGCCCCCTGGGGGGGGGATTTGACAATGAGCAGTTCTTC.

This CDR3 reads CASSVGAGPGTGETQYF. The CDR3 DNA sequence: TGTGCCAGCAGCGTAGGGGCTGGGCCGGGGACTGGGGAGACCCAGTACTTC. The rearrangement uses TRBV9 and TRBJ2-5; a weak D match, TRBD2 (6 bases). V dropped 0 bases and J dropped 5 bases, with 20 bases sitting between them. Germline V CDR1 and CDR2: SGDLS, YYNGEE. The CDR3 runs 17 residues.

This rearrangement joins TRBV18 to TRBJ2-3; tentative D call: TRBD1 (6 bases). Trimming took off 0 bases at V and 3 bases at J, with 10 bases between the two ends. CDR1 and CDR2 (germline): KGHSH, LQKENI. CDR3 length: 15 residues. For the CDR3, the DNA is TGTGCCAGCTCACCACCTCTCACAGGGACAGATACGCAGTATTTT. It codes for CASSPPLTGTDTQYF.

This chain links TRBV12-5 with TRBJ2-7; 11 nucleotides align to TRBD2. The germline CDR1 and CDR2 sequences are LGHNT and FRNRAP. The CDR3 runs to 18 residues. V shed 7 bases and J 2 bases; nucleotides not matched to a gene: 16. The CDR3 DNA is TGTGCTAGTGCCCTTACTAGCGGGGGACTAAACTGGGCCTACGAGCAGTACTTC. This sequence encodes CASALTSGGLNWAYEQYF.

The genes are TRBV6-5 and TRBJ2-2, with 8 bases matching TRBD2. Looked up from germline, CDR1 is MNHEY and CDR2 is SVGAGI. This CDR3 comprises 15 residues. V dropped 10 bases and J dropped 2; count of bases not matched to a gene: 9. CDR3 region: CATRGGVTNTGELFF. CDR3 nucleotide sequence: TGTGCCACTCGGGGGGGGGTTACCAACACCGGGGAGCTGTTTTTT.

The chain carries TRBV4-2 and TRBJ1-5; TRBD1 agrees at 7 bases. CDR3 length: 15 amino acids. Germline CDR1 is LGHNA and CDR2 is YNFKEQ. V lost 3 bases, J lost 2 bases, and 4 bases stayed unmatched. This CDR3 is CASSQGGQGNQPQHF. The CDR3 nucleotides read TGTGCCAGCAGCCAGGGCGGACAGGGCAATCAGCCCCAGCATTTT.

The rearrangement joins TRBV15 to TRBJ2-3; no firm D call. Germline assignment: CDR1 LNHNV and CDR2 YYDKDF (reference sequence). The V gene lost 3 bases and the J gene lost 8 bases, with 9 bases spanning the gap. This CDR3 is built from 12 residues. CDR3 loop: CATSRPPGTQYF. The CDR3 DNA reads as TGTGCCACCAGCAGGCCTCCCGGTACGCAGTATTTT.

V gene TRBV5-5 combines with J gene TRBJ2-5; D unresolved. CDR1 and CDR2 (germline): SGHKS, YYEKEE (reference sequence). The CDR3 consists of 14 residues. Trimming removed 0 bases from V and 5 bases from J, with 11 bases in between. The CDR3 DNA is TGTGCCAGCAGCTTGGCCCCGGTTATTGAGACCCAGTACTTC. It translates to CASSLAPVIETQYF.

The chain employs TRBV7-6 and TRBJ2-4; perhaps TRBD1 as D (6 bases). Trimming removed 3 bases at V and 6 bases at J, with 18 bases between. This CDR3 is 16 amino acids long. The germline V gene has CDR1 SGHVS and CDR2 FNYEAQ. In DNA form, the CDR3 reads TGTGCCAGCAGCTTCGCCCAGGGGTTATCGGGAAACATTCAGTACTTC. This codes for CASSFAQGLSGNIQYF.

V and J are TRBV25-1 and TRBJ1-4; D is unclear. V dropped 4 bases and J dropped 2 bases, with 8 bases sitting between them. Germline CDR1 MGHDK, CDR2 SYGVNS. The CDR3 runs to 14 residues. CDR3 DNA sequence: TGTGCCAGCAGTGGCGGGGTGACTAATGAAAAACTGTTTTTT. Translating gives CASSGGVTNEKLFF. Drawing the rest from reference TRBV25-1 and TRBJ1-4, the complete variable domain is EADIYQTPRYLVIGTGKKITLECSQTMGHDKMYWYQQDPGMELHLIHYSYGVNSTEKGDLSSESTVSRIRTEHFPLTLESARPSHTSQYLCASSGGVTNEKLFFGSGTQLSVL.

The V call is TRBV2, the J call TRBJ2-5, with 14 bases identical to TRBD2. The CDR3 is 16 amino acids. The V segment lost 6 bases and the J segment 2 bases; nucleotides outside the gene matches: 5. Looked up from germline, CDR1 is SNHLY and CDR2 is FYNNEI. The CDR3 DNA reads as TGTGCCAGCAGCCGGACTAGCGGGGGGCGGCAAGAGACCCAGTACTTC. Protein sequence: CASSRTSGGRQETQYF.

This chain links TRBV7-9 with TRBJ2-5; D is possibly TRBD1 (7 bases). This CDR3 is 17 amino acids long. CDR1 is SEHNR and CDR2 is FQNEAQ in the germline V gene (reference sequence). The germline V and J ends were trimmed by 5 bases and 1 base, with 20 bases remaining between them. CDR3 sequence (DNA): TGTGCCAGCAGCATCAAAAAAGACAGGGACTTCCAAGAGACCCAGTACTTC. Protein sequence: CASSIKKDRDFQETQYF.

This chain joins TRBV7-9 and TRBJ2-1; D perhaps matches TRBD2 (5 bases). Germline values: CDR1 SEHNR, CDR2 FQNEAQ (reference sequence). The ends were cut back, 1 base at V and 10 bases at J, with 11 bases in the middle. The CDR3 covers 13 residues. This CDR3 reads CASSLDLGGEQFF. The DNA of the CDR3 is TGTGCCAGCAGCTTAGACCTCGGAGGCGAGCAGTTCTTC.

The V and J genes are TRBV7-9 and TRBJ2-6, with D unresolved. The CDR3 runs to 14 residues. V dropped 8 bases and J dropped 0 bases, with 8 bases sitting between them. CDR1 and CDR2 from the germline V gene are SEHNR and FQNEAQ (reference sequence). CDR3 sequence (DNA): TGTGCCAGCGGGCCGTACTCTGGGGCCAACGTCCTGACTTTC. Translated: CASGPYSGANVLTF.

The chain links TRBV19 to TRBJ1-2, with unresolved D. V was pared by 7 bases and J by 7 bases, with 22 bases between. The CDR3 loop spans 15 amino acids. Germline CDR1 reads LNHDA; CDR2 reads SQIVND (reference sequence). The CDR3 here is CASKNSGRVEGGYTF. For the CDR3, the DNA is TGTGCCAGTAAAAATTCCGGGCGGGTCGAGGGTGGCTACACCTTC.

The chain has TRBV2 and TRBJ2-7, with D maybe TRBD1 (7 bases). Germline CDR1 is SNHLY and CDR2 is FYNNEI. V lost 8 bases, J lost 4 bases, and 18 bases lay in between. CDR3 size: 14 residues. DNA for the CDR3: TGTGCCAGCCAAGGTTGGAGGGGGCGGTACGAGCAGTACTTC. This encodes CASQGWRGRYEQYF.

The chain joins TRBV9 to TRBJ1-2; D possibly corresponds to TRBD1 (6 bases). The CDR3 is 15 residues long. CDR1 and CDR2 (germline): SGDLS, YYNGEE. V lost 0 bases, J lost 2 bases, and 11 bases lay in between. This CDR3 is CASSVGLQGNYGYTF. The CDR3 DNA follows: TGTGCCAGCAGCGTAGGGTTACAGGGAAACTATGGCTACACCTTC.

The chain recombines TRBV29-1 with TRBJ2-1; D perhaps matches TRBD2 (5 bases). Trimming shortened V by 5 bases and J by 7 bases, and 9 bases separated the two germline ends. There are 11 residues in the CDR3. In germline, CDR1 is SQVTM, CDR2 ANQGSEA. The CDR3 is CSVLPGNEQFF. The CDR3 nucleotides read TGCAGCGTTCTACCGGGGAATGAGCAGTTCTTC.